Following are 9 T cell receptor beta chains from one sample sequenced in a study of blood T cells in healthy people across ages. Together with a sample-barcoded 5' primer, a J-beta primer mix was included in a second PCR lasting about 7 to 11 cycles. One entry per CDR3 protein, called by TCRdb with MiXCR from the 5' RACE reads. The table records about 1.5 million distinct CDR3 sequences, roughly 43% of them present only once. Sequenced material: blood. These receptors originate from a woman aged 18 to 35 in good health.

This clonotype was observed a few times. The CDR3 sequence: CASKDRVGQPQHF. DNA of the CDR3: TGTGCCAGCAAGGACAGGGTGGGGCAGCCCCAGCATTTT. The chain is built from TRBV6-1 and TRBJ1-5, with 8 bases fitting TRBD1. Germline V gene data show CDR1 as MNHNS and CDR2 as SASEGT. CDR3 size: 13 residues. V trimming: 7 bases; J trimming: 7 bases; junction bases outside the gene matches: 6.

This rearrangement joins TRBV30 to TRBJ1-1; D remains ambiguous. This CDR3 comprises 11 residues. The ends were cut back, 3 bases at V and 7 bases at J, with 9 bases in the middle. Looked up from germline, CDR1 is GTSNPN and CDR2 is SVGIG (reference sequence). CDR3 coding DNA: TGTGCCTGGAGGAGGACTGGTGAAGCTTTCTTT. Protein product: CAWRRTGEAFF.

This rearrangement joins TRBV3-1 to TRBJ1-5; D might be TRBD1 (5 bases). From germline, CDR1 is LGHDT and CDR2 YNNKEL (reference sequence). The V and J ends lost 4 bases and 0 bases respectively, with 16 bases between them. The CDR3 totals 17 residues. DNA for the CDR3: TGTGCCAGCAGCCCCGCGGGGGACGGAGATAGCAATCAGCCCCAGCATTTT. Translation gives CASSPAGDGDSNQPQHF.

In this sample, this clonotype turned up a few times. The gene calls are TRBV7-8 and TRBJ2-7; D gene unclear. The germline V gene has CDR1 SGHVS and CDR2 FQNEAQ. Trimming took off 5 bases at V and 2 bases at J, with 19 bases between the two ends. The CDR3 contains 16 residues. The CDR3 protein is CASSHSLGRRAYEQYF. CDR3 DNA: TGTGCCAGCAGCCATAGTCTGGGCCGGAGAGCCTACGAGCAGTACTTC.

The rearrangement links TRBV5-6 to TRBJ2-7; 8 bases agree with TRBD2. Germline V lookup: CDR1 SGHDT, CDR2 YYEEEE. The CDR3 is 14 residues long. After removal of 4 bases from V and 7 bases from J, the junction contained 10 bases not matched to a gene. CDR3 residues: CASSPSGHHNEQYF. As DNA, the CDR3 is TGTGCCAGCAGCCCTAGCGGGCACCATAATGAGCAGTACTTC. The variable domain in full, with the rest retrieved from reference TRBV5-6 and TRBJ2-7, is DAGVTQSPTHLIKTRGQQVTLRCSPKSGHDTVSWYQQALGQGPQFIFQYYEEEERQRGNFPDRFSGHQFPNYSSELNVNALLLGDSALYLCASSPSGHHNEQYFGPGTRLTVT.

The rearrangement links TRBV30 to TRBJ2-1, with D tentatively TRBD1 or TRBD2 (5 bases each). The V end was cut by 1 base, the J end by 10 bases, with 8 bases between. CDR1 and CDR2 (germline): GTSNPN, SVGIG (reference sequence). The CDR3 extends over 11 amino acids. The CDR3 spells CAWSGGFEQFF. CDR3 coding DNA: TGTGCCTGGAGTGGGGGGTTCGAGCAGTTCTTC.

In the case of this clonotype: Because it lacks the conserved phenylalanine or tryptophan at the end, this CDR3 is likely a read error. The J gene is TRBJ2-3, the V gene TRBV20-1; D not resolved. In germline, CDR1 is DFQATT, CDR2 SNEGSKA (reference sequence). This CDR3 comprises 13 residues. V lost 2 bases and J 4 bases, leaving 10 bases between the germline ends. The CDR3 sequence is CSARQAKADTQYL. The CDR3 DNA sequence: TGCAGTGCTAGACAGGCCAAGGCAGATACGCAGTATCTT.

The rearrangement joins TRBV4-3 to TRBJ2-1, with 10 bases matching TRBD2. There are 18 residues in the CDR3. The junction had 8 bases not matched to a gene; V was cut back by 1 base and J by 2 bases. The germline gives CDR1 LGHNA, CDR2 YSLEER. The CDR3 here is CASSQALAGVWAYNEQFF. The CDR3 DNA follows: TGCGCCAGCAGCCAAGCTCTAGCGGGAGTTTGGGCCTACAATGAGCAGTTCTTC.

This rearrangement joins TRBV4-3 to TRBJ1-4; D is possibly TRBD1 (6 bases). The CDR3 has 14 residues. Trimming stripped 0 bases from V and 10 bases from J, with 12 bases between. CDR1 LGHNA and CDR2 YSLEER come from the germline V gene. DNA for the CDR3: TGCGCCAGCAGCCAAGATCGGACAGTGGGAAAACTGTTTTTT. This sequence encodes CASSQDRTVGKLFF.